A selection of T cell receptor beta chains follows, all from one sample in a study of CD8 T cells in Susac syndrome. Each CDR3 protein gets one entry after TCRdb re-called the immunoSEQ multiplex PCR reads with MiXCR. The sample contains about 440,000 distinct CDR3 sequences, around 85% of which appear only once. The sequenced sample was CD8+ T cells from PBMCs. The receptors originated from a human donor with multiple sclerosis. Both conserved end residues are part of each CDR3. Each record gives: CDR3 DNA, CDR3 protein, J gene, D gene, CDR3 length, clone size, V gene. The D gene is left open where the match is weak. Clone size appears in some rows only: once, few, many, or a class for an expanded clone.

cdr3_nt: TGTGCCAGCAGTCCGCCTAGCGTAACGGGGATAGCCAAAAACATTCAGTACTTC
cdr3_aa: CASSPPSVTGIAKNIQYF
j_call: TRBJ2-4
d_call: -
cdr3_length: 18
clone_size: -
v_call: TRBV27

cdr3_nt: TGTGCCAGCAACGGACTGGAAGAGACCCAGTACTTC
cdr3_aa: CASNGLEETQYF
j_call: TRBJ2-5
d_call: -
cdr3_length: 12
clone_size: -
v_call: TRBV9

cdr3_nt: TGTGCCAGCAGCTTATTTCCGACGGACGAGCAGTACTTC
cdr3_aa: CASSLFPTDEQYF
j_call: TRBJ2-7
d_call: -
cdr3_length: 13
clone_size: -
v_call: TRBV7-8

cdr3_nt: TGTGCCAGCAGTGAAAGTACCGGGATTCCCGACGAGCAGTACTTC
cdr3_aa: CASSESTGIPDEQYF
j_call: TRBJ2-7
d_call: -
cdr3_length: 15
clone_size: -
v_call: TRBV2

cdr3_nt: TGTGCCACTTTCCAAGAGACCCAGTACTTC
cdr3_aa: CATFQETQYF
j_call: TRBJ2-5
d_call: -
cdr3_length: 10
clone_size: -
v_call: TRBV19

cdr3_nt: TGTGCCAGCGGTCAGACAGGCGGCCTTTTCGAGCAGTACTTC
cdr3_aa: CASGQTGGLFEQYF
j_call: TRBJ2-7
d_call: -
cdr3_length: 14
clone_size: -
v_call: TRBV13

cdr3_nt: TGTGCCAGCAGTGTTAAGGGACAGCGGTCTTTTTACGAGCAGTACTTC
cdr3_aa: CASSVKGQRSFYEQYF
j_call: TRBJ2-7
d_call: TRBD1
cdr3_length: 16
clone_size: -
v_call: TRBV27

cdr3_nt: TGCGCCAGCAGCCAAGGGAGTAGCCCTGAAGCTTTCTTT
cdr3_aa: CASSQGSSPEAFF
j_call: TRBJ1-1
d_call: -
cdr3_length: 13
clone_size: -
v_call: TRBV4-1

cdr3_nt: TGTGCCAGCAGTGATTGGGGGGAGCGTTACAATGAGCAGTTCTTC
cdr3_aa: CASSDWGERYNEQFF
j_call: TRBJ2-1
d_call: -
cdr3_length: 15
clone_size: -
v_call: TRBV6-1

cdr3_nt: TGTGCCAGTAGTATAAAGGAAAGGGGATCTGAGCAGTACTTC
cdr3_aa: CASSIKERGSEQYF
j_call: TRBJ2-7
d_call: -
cdr3_length: 14
clone_size: -
v_call: TRBV19

cdr3_nt: TGCGCCAGCAGTGTCCCGGGACAGAACTACAATGAGCAGTTCTTC
cdr3_aa: CASSVPGQNYNEQFF
j_call: TRBJ2-1
d_call: TRBD1
cdr3_length: 15
clone_size: -
v_call: TRBV4-1

cdr3_nt: TGTGCCAGCAGTTTATCAGGACAAGGGTGGGTAGCCCCCTATGGCTACACCTTC
cdr3_aa: CASSLSGQGWVAPYGYTF
j_call: TRBJ1-2
d_call: -
cdr3_length: 18
clone_size: -
v_call: TRBV27

cdr3_nt: TGTGCCAGCTCCGCTGGGGGTTCCTACGAGCAGTACTTC
cdr3_aa: CASSAGGSYEQYF
j_call: TRBJ2-7
d_call: -
cdr3_length: 13
clone_size: -
v_call: TRBV5-1

cdr3_nt: TGTGCCAGCAGCCCCCAGGTGACCGAACTGAAACTGTTTTTT
cdr3_aa: CASSPQVTELKLFF
j_call: TRBJ1-4
d_call: -
cdr3_length: 14
clone_size: -
v_call: TRBV7-9

cdr3_nt: TGTGCCAGTAGTATTGAGGACAGGGTTTACAATGAGCAGTTCTTC
cdr3_aa: CASSIEDRVYNEQFF
j_call: TRBJ2-1
d_call: TRBD1
cdr3_length: 15
clone_size: once
v_call: TRBV19

cdr3_nt: TGTGCCACCTCTGAGGTGGACGGCTACACCTTC
cdr3_aa: CATSEVDGYTF
j_call: TRBJ1-2
d_call: -
cdr3_length: 11
clone_size: -
v_call: TRBV10-3

cdr3_nt: TGTGCCAGCAGCTCCGCCTTGACTCACAATGAGCAGTTCTTC
cdr3_aa: CASSSALTHNEQFF
j_call: TRBJ2-1
d_call: -
cdr3_length: 14
clone_size: -
v_call: TRBV11-3

cdr3_nt: TGTGCCAGACCTATTACGGGGACCTACAATGAGCAGTTCTTC
cdr3_aa: CARPITGTYNEQFF
j_call: TRBJ2-1
d_call: -
cdr3_length: 14
clone_size: -
v_call: TRBV7-2

cdr3_nt: TGTGCCAGCAGCCCACTGGGACAGGGGGCGAACACAGATACGCAGTATTTT
cdr3_aa: CASSPLGQGANTDTQYF
j_call: TRBJ2-3
d_call: TRBD1
cdr3_length: 17
clone_size: -
v_call: TRBV5-6

cdr3_nt: TGTGCCAGCAGTGCCACAGGGGCCCCGACTATGGACGAGCAGTACTTC
cdr3_aa: CASSATGAPTMDEQYF
j_call: TRBJ2-7
d_call: TRBD1
cdr3_length: 16
clone_size: once
v_call: TRBV28